The sample holds one count of the clone carrying this T cell receptor (beta chain). Its antigen is currently unknown. Germline assignment: CDR1 LNHNV and CDR2 YYDKDF (reference sequence). V was trimmed by 3 bases and J by 10 bases, leaving 21 bases between them. The CDR3 consists of 15 residues. Produced via immunoSEQ multiplex PCR; TCRdb's table is partial and in-frame only. The table records 150,000 to 200,000 clones, around nine tenths of them present only once. These data originate in a study of T cell responses to AZD1222 COVID-19 vaccine. General study results and limits: Donors, mostly white British, included more females; clonal diversity was possibly underestimated.

The clonotype originates from an adult in good health. This chain links TRBV15 with TRBJ1-1, with a tentative D call TRBD1 (5 bases). The specimen was peripheral blood, collected on day 0 of AZD1222 vaccination. CDR3 coding DNA: TGTGCCACCAGCAGGGGTTGGGGGAGCGGTATGGGAGCTTTCTTT. Translation: CATSRGWGSGMGAFF. Full variable domain (outside the CDR3, taken from reference TRBV15 and TRBJ1-1): DAMVIQNPRYQVTQFGKPVTLSCSQTLNHNVMYWYQQKSSQAPKLLFHYYDKDFNNEADTPDNFQSRRPNTSFCFLDIRSPGLGDTAMYLCATSRGWGSGMGAFFGQGTRLTVV.